The entry below gives a single T cell receptor (beta chain) sequence along with its context. Antigen: not known. The method was immunoSEQ multiplex PCR; TCRdb's version includes in-frame clones alone and lacks a portion of them. This table holds about 2.4 million clones, just over 90% found once. The data originate from a study of shared clonotypes between healthy human individuals. The study, taken as a whole, reports: Generally, naive subsets (rather than memory subsets) showed larger estimated richness.

The sample comprised naive CD4+ T cells sorted from blood. As for subset: CD45RA+ positively selected. The receptor's source is a man between 18 and 35 years old in good health.

CDR3 bases: TGTGCCAGCAGCATTAGGGACAGCCTCACAGATACGCAGTATTTT. Translating it yields CASSIRDSLTDTQYF. The chain carries TRBV5-4 and TRBJ2-3; TRBD1 agrees at 7 bases. The CDR3 sequence is 15 residues long. The ends lost 4 bases at V and 2 bases at J; junction bases unmatched: 7. The germline gives CDR1 SGHNT, CDR2 YYREEE (reference sequence).